This TCR beta chain came from a study of T cell responses to AZD1222 COVID-19 vaccine. Points on this clone: Its antigen is not identified. One end of the junction does not line up with germline, which may come from a read error.

Profiling relied on immunoSEQ multiplex PCR, and the TCRdb table lists in-frame clones only, not all of them. The sample shows about 180,000 clones, about 90% of them seen only once. The CDR3 is made up of 15 amino acids. The germline V gene encodes CDR1 SGHNT and CDR2 YYREEE (reference sequence). The study, taken as a whole, reports: White British people made up most donors, females outnumbered males, and clonal diversity was possibly underestimated. Seropositive status at baseline applied to only 5 to 7 AZD1222 recipients. Across spike, vaccine-associated CD4 TCRs were found, dominant at 160-218 and 743-854.

This TCR was sampled from an adult who received the MenACWY meningococcal vaccine as a control. Sample: peripheral blood, taken 28 days after the second dose of the MenACWY control vaccine. The chain combines TRBV5-4 with TRBJ2-2; tentative D call: TRBD1 (5 bases). The DNA of the CDR3 is TGTGCCAGCAGCTTGGGTCACAGGAACGCCGGGGAGCTGTTTTTT. Translated, it gives CASSLGHRNAGELFF.